This T cell receptor (beta chain) was recovered during a study of CD8 T cells in Susac syndrome. V was clipped by 0 bases and J by 7 bases, with 10 bases between them. From germline, CDR1 is GTSNPN and CDR2 SVGIG (reference sequence). The CDR3 spans 13 residues. Controls matched for sex and age were healthy donors. This clonotype appeared once. Random hexamers were used to reverse transcribe the RNA input (about 0.5 to 1 ug). Multiplex immunoSEQ PCR targeted 54 Vbeta and 13 Jbeta TCR beta segments. One entry per CDR3 protein, called by TCRdb with MiXCR from the immunoSEQ multiplex PCR reads. The repertoire has 150,000 to 200,000 distinct CDR3 sequences, around 96% of them found once; the top ten carry 0.08% to 0.11%.

The source material was CD4+ T cells from PBMCs. The chain combines TRBV30 with TRBJ2-1; possible D gene TRBD2, 5 bases. The sequence was obtained from a human donor in good health. The CDR3 coding sequence is TGTGCCTGGAGTGTCATAGCGATAAATGAGCAGTTCTTC. This sequence encodes CAWSVIAINEQFF.